The next 3 T cell receptor beta chains were all read from a single sample in a study of Graves' ophthalmopathy and Graves' hyperthyroidism. For repertoire sequencing, the TCR beta CDR3 regions were amplified from RNA transcripts. Following a first-round RT-PCR that used HTBI primers, a second-round multiplex PCR was carried out. TCRdb re-called the multiplex PCR reads with MiXCR, one entry per CDR3 protein. This sample has approximately 410,000 distinct CDR3 sequences, with just over 15% found just once. The sequencing sample was made of peripheral blood. The receptor set was obtained from a woman in her late teens or twenties with stable Graves' hyperthyroidism.

The rearrangement uses TRBV5-4 and TRBJ2-5; tentatively, D is TRBD1 (6 bases). The CDR3 extends over 12 amino acids. Trimming stripped 10 bases from V and 0 bases from J, with 10 bases between. CDR1 and CDR2 from the germline V gene are SGHNT and YYREEE (reference sequence). CDR3 sequence reads: CAAAGDQETQYF. The DNA of the CDR3 is TGTGCCGCCGCAGGGGACCAAGAGACCCAGTACTTC.

The chain joins TRBV2 to TRBJ1-4, with TRBD1 matching over 9 bases. The CDR3 consists of 14 residues. Germline V gene data show CDR1 as SNHLY and CDR2 as FYNNEI. V lost 6 bases to trimming and J lost 6 bases; unmatched junction nucleotides: 5. CDR3 DNA sequence: TGTGCCAGCAGGTTGGGACAGGGCGATGAAAAACTGTTTTTT. Amino acids: CASRLGQGDEKLFF. Full variable domain (missing parts from reference TRBV2 and TRBJ1-4): EPEVTQTPSHQVTQMGQEVILRCVPISNHLYFYWYRQILGQKVEFLVSFYNNEISEKSEIFDDQFSVERPDGSNFTLKIRSTKLEDSAMYFCASRLGQGDEKLFFGSGTQLSVL.

This clonotype has only a few counts. The gene calls are TRBV12-3 or TRBV12-4 and TRBJ2-6; D gene ambiguous. Between the trimmed V and J ends, which lost 3 bases and 0 bases, there was a span of 12 bases. The CDR3 spans 17 residues. CDR3 coding DNA: TGTGCCAGCAGTTTCGGGCCCCCGGGCTCTGGGGCCAACGTCCTGACTTTC. It encodes CASSFGPPGSGANVLTF.